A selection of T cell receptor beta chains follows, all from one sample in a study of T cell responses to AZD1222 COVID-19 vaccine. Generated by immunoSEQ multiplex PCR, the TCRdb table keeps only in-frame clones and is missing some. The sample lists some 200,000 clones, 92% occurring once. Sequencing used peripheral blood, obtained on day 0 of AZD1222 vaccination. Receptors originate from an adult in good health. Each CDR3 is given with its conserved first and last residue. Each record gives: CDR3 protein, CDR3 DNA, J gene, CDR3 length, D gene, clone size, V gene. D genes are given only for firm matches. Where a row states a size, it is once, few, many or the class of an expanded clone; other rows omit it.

CDR3 protein: CASSLAEGPEAFF
CDR3 DNA: TGTGCCAGCAGCTTAGCGGAGGGCCCTGAAGCTTTCTTT
J gene: TRBJ1-1
CDR3 length: 13
D gene: .
clone size: .
V gene: TRBV7-9

CDR3 protein: CASSIGRVSNQPQHF
CDR3 DNA: TGTGCCAGTAGTATAGGACGGGTTAGCAATCAGCCCCAGCATTTT
J gene: TRBJ1-5
CDR3 length: 15
D gene: .
clone size: .
V gene: TRBV19

CDR3 protein: CASSLLGVGKLRTSGTEAFF
CDR3 DNA: TGTGCCAGCTCACTTCTGGGTGTGGGAAAACTCAGGACCTCGGGCACTGAAGCTTTCTTT
J gene: TRBJ1-1
CDR3 length: 20
D gene: .
clone size: once
V gene: TRBV18

CDR3 protein: CSVRGDGNQPQHF
CDR3 DNA: TGCAGCGTGCGAGGGGACGGCAATCAGCCCCAGCATTTT
J gene: TRBJ1-5
CDR3 length: 13
D gene: .
clone size: .
V gene: TRBV29-1

CDR3 protein: CASSSGLAGSYEQYF
CDR3 DNA: TGTGCCAGCAGCTCGGGACTAGCGGGTTCCTACGAGCAGTACTTC
J gene: TRBJ2-7
CDR3 length: 15
D gene: TRBD2
clone size: .
V gene: TRBV5-4

CDR3 protein: CASSSQEGEKLFF
CDR3 DNA: TGCGCCAGCAGCTCTCAAGAAGGGGAAAAACTGTTTTTT
J gene: TRBJ1-4
CDR3 length: 13
D gene: .
clone size: .
V gene: TRBV4-1

CDR3 protein: CASRRQGSYEQYF
CDR3 DNA: TGTGCCAGCCGCCGACAGGGGTCCTACGAGCAGTACTTC
J gene: TRBJ2-7
CDR3 length: 13
D gene: TRBD1
clone size: .
V gene: TRBV2

CDR3 protein: CASSRGTTGIVKTEAFF
CDR3 DNA: TGTGCCAGCAGCCGGGGGACAACAGGGATCGTAAAGACTGAAGCTTTCTTT
J gene: TRBJ1-1
CDR3 length: 17
D gene: .
clone size: few
V gene: TRBV3-1/TRBV3-2

CDR3 protein: CATSDLGGTEAFF
CDR3 DNA: TGTGCCACCAGTGATTTAGGTGGGACTGAAGCTTTCTTT
J gene: TRBJ1-1
CDR3 length: 13
D gene: .
clone size: once
V gene: TRBV24-1

CDR3 protein: CASSPWDRDFRPQHF
CDR3 DNA: TGTGCCAGCAGCCCTTGGGACAGGGACTTTAGGCCCCAGCATTTT
J gene: TRBJ1-5
CDR3 length: 15
D gene: TRBD1
clone size: few
V gene: TRBV28

CDR3 protein: CASSSTITEAFF
CDR3 DNA: TGTGCCAGCAGTTCTACTATCACTGAAGCTTTCTTT
J gene: TRBJ1-1
CDR3 length: 12
D gene: .
clone size: .
V gene: TRBV28

CDR3 protein: CASSSTRDRNSPLHF
CDR3 DNA: TGTGCCAGCAGCTCGACCCGGGACAGGAATTCACCCCTCCACTTT
J gene: TRBJ1-6
CDR3 length: 15
D gene: TRBD1
clone size: .
V gene: TRBV16

CDR3 protein: CAWSGTGATYEQYF
CDR3 DNA: TGTGCCTGGAGTGGGACAGGGGCGACCTACGAGCAGTACTTC
J gene: TRBJ2-7
CDR3 length: 14
D gene: TRBD1
clone size: .
V gene: TRBV30

CDR3 protein: CASSPGQGLRDNTIYF
CDR3 DNA: TGTGCCAGCAGCCCTGGACAGGGCCTACGGGACAACACCATATATTTT
J gene: TRBJ1-3
CDR3 length: 16
D gene: TRBD1
clone size: .
V gene: TRBV11-3

CDR3 protein: CASSLAGLLNEQFF
CDR3 DNA: TGTGCCAGCAGTCTAGCGGGACTACTGAATGAGCAGTTCTTC
J gene: TRBJ2-1
CDR3 length: 14
D gene: TRBD2
clone size: .
V gene: TRBV3-1/TRBV3-2

CDR3 protein: CASSLLGVYQPQHF
CDR3 DNA: TGTGCCAGCAGTTTACTGGGGGTATATCAGCCCCAGCATTTT
J gene: TRBJ1-5
CDR3 length: 14
D gene: .
clone size: .
V gene: TRBV28

CDR3 protein: CASSYRDRYTGELFF
CDR3 DNA: TGTGCCAGCAGTTACCGGGACAGGTACACCGGGGAGCTGTTTTTT
J gene: TRBJ2-2
CDR3 length: 15
D gene: TRBD1
clone size: .
V gene: TRBV6-5

CDR3 protein: CASSQISPPGGYGYTF
CDR3 DNA: TGCGCCAGCAGCCAAATAAGTCCCCCCGGAGGGTATGGCTACACCTTC
J gene: TRBJ1-2
CDR3 length: 16
D gene: .
clone size: .
V gene: TRBV4-1

CDR3 protein: CASSLGGWNERYNSPLHF
CDR3 DNA: TGTGCCAGCAGCTTAGGTGGTTGGAACGAGAGATATAATTCACCCCTCCACTTT
J gene: TRBJ1-6
CDR3 length: 18
D gene: .
clone size: .
V gene: TRBV7-9

CDR3 protein: CASSDLNTGELFF
CDR3 DNA: TGCGCCAGCAGCGATCTGAACACCGGGGAGCTGTTTTTT
J gene: TRBJ2-2
CDR3 length: 13
D gene: .
clone size: .
V gene: TRBV5-1

CDR3 protein: CASSLGNRENSPLHF
CDR3 DNA: TGTGCCAGCAGCTTAGGTAACAGGGAGAATTCACCCCTCCACTTT
J gene: TRBJ1-6
CDR3 length: 15
D gene: .
clone size: .
V gene: TRBV7-2

CDR3 protein: CASSSWTGANGYTF
CDR3 DNA: TGCGCCAGCAGCTCTTGGACAGGAGCGAATGGCTACACCTTC
J gene: TRBJ1-2
CDR3 length: 14
D gene: TRBD1
clone size: .
V gene: TRBV5-1

CDR3 protein: CSVQQDWGYTF
CDR3 DNA: TGCAGCGTTCAACAGGACTGGGGCTACACCTTC
J gene: TRBJ1-2
CDR3 length: 11
D gene: .
clone size: .
V gene: TRBV29-1

CDR3 protein: CASSWPGPADEQYF
CDR3 DNA: TGTGCCAGCAGCTGGCCCGGGCCGGCGGACGAGCAGTACTTC
J gene: TRBJ2-7
CDR3 length: 14
D gene: .
clone size: .
V gene: TRBV5-4

CDR3 protein: CASGTAGELFF
CDR3 DNA: TGTGCCAGTGGGACAGCCGGGGAGCTGTTTTTT
J gene: TRBJ2-2
CDR3 length: 11
D gene: TRBD1
clone size: .
V gene: TRBV6-5

CDR3 protein: CASSLVAEFNEKLFF
CDR3 DNA: TGTGCCAGCAGCTTAGTGGCAGAATTTAATGAAAAACTGTTTTTT
J gene: TRBJ1-4
CDR3 length: 15
D gene: .
clone size: .
V gene: TRBV7-9

CDR3 protein: CSVEDRFGINEQFF
CDR3 DNA: TGCAGCGTCGAAGACAGATTTGGGATCAATGAGCAGTTCTTC
J gene: TRBJ2-1
CDR3 length: 14
D gene: .
clone size: .
V gene: TRBV29-1

CDR3 protein: CASSNGLNTEAFF
CDR3 DNA: TGTGCCAGTAGTAACGGCCTGAACACTGAAGCTTTCTTT
J gene: TRBJ1-1
CDR3 length: 13
D gene: .
clone size: .
V gene: TRBV19

CDR3 protein: CASSSRGYTEAFF
CDR3 DNA: TGTGCCAGCAGCTCAAGAGGATACACTGAAGCTTTCTTT
J gene: TRBJ1-1
CDR3 length: 13
D gene: .
clone size: .
V gene: TRBV7-8

CDR3 protein: CASRQPGTEAFF
CDR3 DNA: TGTGCCAGCAGACAGCCTGGGACTGAAGCTTTCTTT
J gene: TRBJ1-1
CDR3 length: 12
D gene: .
clone size: .
V gene: TRBV6-6

CDR3 protein: CASSYSPGQYEQYF
CDR3 DNA: TGTGCCAGCAGTTACTCCCCGGGACAGTACGAGCAGTACTTC
J gene: TRBJ2-7
CDR3 length: 14
D gene: TRBD1
clone size: .
V gene: TRBV6-5

CDR3 protein: CASSQVSGANVLTF
CDR3 DNA: TGTGCCAGCAGCCAAGTTTCTGGGGCCAACGTCCTGACTTTC
J gene: TRBJ2-6
CDR3 length: 14
D gene: .
clone size: .
V gene: TRBV4-2

CDR3 protein: CASSERMEGRKETQYF
CDR3 DNA: TGTGCCAGCAGTGAACGAATGGAGGGACGGAAAGAGACCCAGTACTTC
J gene: TRBJ2-5
CDR3 length: 16
D gene: .
clone size: once
V gene: TRBV6-1

CDR3 protein: CASSLVSVGELFF
CDR3 DNA: TGCGCCAGCAGCTTGGTTTCGGTAGGGGAGCTGTTTTTT
J gene: TRBJ2-2
CDR3 length: 13
D gene: .
clone size: .
V gene: TRBV5-1

CDR3 protein: CASSYRGGAFF
CDR3 DNA: TGTGCCAGCAGTTATCGGGGGGGAGCTTTCTTT
J gene: TRBJ1-1
CDR3 length: 11
D gene: .
clone size: .
V gene: TRBV6-2/TRBV6-3

CDR3 protein: CATSDIGAGANVLTF
CDR3 DNA: TGTGCCACCAGTGATATAGGGGCTGGGGCCAACGTCCTGACTTTC
J gene: TRBJ2-6
CDR3 length: 15
D gene: .
clone size: .
V gene: TRBV24-1

CDR3 protein: CASSPSGADTQYF
CDR3 DNA: TGTGCCAGCAGCCCTTCGGGGGCAGATACGCAGTATTTT
J gene: TRBJ2-3
CDR3 length: 13
D gene: .
clone size: .
V gene: TRBV7-3

CDR3 protein: CASSPATGTGFEPQHF
CDR3 DNA: TGTGCCAGCTCACCGGCCACCGGGACAGGGTTTGAGCCCCAGCATTTT
J gene: TRBJ1-5
CDR3 length: 16
D gene: TRBD1
clone size: .
V gene: TRBV18

CDR3 protein: CASSLRYTGELFF
CDR3 DNA: TGTGCCAGCAGCTTGAGGTACACCGGGGAGCTGTTTTTT
J gene: TRBJ2-2
CDR3 length: 13
D gene: .
clone size: .
V gene: TRBV5-5

CDR3 protein: CAISGTQGGIQPQHF
CDR3 DNA: TGTGCCATCAGTGGTACCCAGGGGGGGATACAGCCCCAGCATTTT
J gene: TRBJ1-5
CDR3 length: 15
D gene: TRBD1
clone size: .
V gene: TRBV10-3

CDR3 protein: CASSYSGGAEAFF
CDR3 DNA: TGTGCCAGCAGTTACTCTGGGGGTGCTGAAGCTTTCTTT
J gene: TRBJ1-1
CDR3 length: 13
D gene: .
clone size: .
V gene: TRBV6-5

CDR3 protein: CASSFPLGELFF
CDR3 DNA: TGTGCCAGCAGTTTCCCTTTGGGGGAGCTGTTTTTT
J gene: TRBJ2-2
CDR3 length: 12
D gene: .
clone size: .
V gene: TRBV27

CDR3 protein: CASSLEQGRPGSYGYTF
CDR3 DNA: TGCGCCAGCAGCTTGGAGCAGGGGCGCCCCGGTAGCTATGGCTACACCTTC
J gene: TRBJ1-2
CDR3 length: 17
D gene: .
clone size: .
V gene: TRBV5-1

CDR3 protein: CASSSPLGARNGYTF
CDR3 DNA: TGTGCCAGCAGTTCCCCTTTGGGGGCTCGTAATGGCTACACCTTC
J gene: TRBJ1-2
CDR3 length: 15
D gene: .
clone size: .
V gene: TRBV6-5

CDR3 protein: CASSLGGTGYSMNTEAFF
CDR3 DNA: TGTGCCAGCAGCTTGGGCGGGACAGGGTACTCAATGAACACTGAAGCTTTCTTT
J gene: TRBJ1-1
CDR3 length: 18
D gene: TRBD1
clone size: .
V gene: TRBV5-8

CDR3 protein: CASSEALPSRGGYTF
CDR3 DNA: TGTGCCAGCAGTGAAGCGCTTCCCAGCCGAGGAGGCTACACCTTC
J gene: TRBJ1-2
CDR3 length: 15
D gene: .
clone size: .
V gene: TRBV6-1

CDR3 protein: CASTEGQGPGNTIYF
CDR3 DNA: TGTGCCAGCACCGAGGGACAGGGGCCAGGAAACACCATATATTTT
J gene: TRBJ1-3
CDR3 length: 15
D gene: TRBD1
clone size: .
V gene: TRBV25-1

CDR3 protein: CASSFGTARRNTIYF
CDR3 DNA: TGTGCCAGCAGCTTCGGGACAGCGCGTAGAAACACCATATATTTT
J gene: TRBJ1-3
CDR3 length: 15
D gene: TRBD1
clone size: once
V gene: TRBV7-2

CDR3 protein: CASSLEARQPQHF
CDR3 DNA: TGTGCCAGCAGCTTAGAGGCACGACAGCCCCAGCATTTT
J gene: TRBJ1-5
CDR3 length: 13
D gene: .
clone size: .
V gene: TRBV11-1

CDR3 protein: CATSDEHNYGYTF
CDR3 DNA: TGTGCCACCAGTGATGAACATAACTATGGCTACACCTTC
J gene: TRBJ1-2
CDR3 length: 13
D gene: .
clone size: once
V gene: TRBV24-1

CDR3 protein: CASSWTGNYGYTF
CDR3 DNA: TGTGCCAGCAGTTGGACGGGAAACTATGGCTACACCTTC
J gene: TRBJ1-2
CDR3 length: 13
D gene: .
clone size: .
V gene: TRBV27

CDR3 protein: CASRGQDYEQYF
CDR3 DNA: TGTGCCAGTCGGGGACAGGACTACGAGCAGTACTTC
J gene: TRBJ2-7
CDR3 length: 12
D gene: TRBD1
clone size: few
V gene: TRBV6-5

CDR3 protein: CASSFTGTGLLSTEAFF
CDR3 DNA: TGTGCCAGCAGCTTTACCGGGACGGGGCTTTTGAGCACTGAAGCTTTCTTT
J gene: TRBJ1-1
CDR3 length: 17
D gene: .
clone size: .
V gene: TRBV7-3

CDR3 protein: CASSLIGTTSYNEQFF
CDR3 DNA: TGCGCCAGCAGCCTCATCGGGACTACCTCCTACAATGAGCAGTTCTTC
J gene: TRBJ2-1
CDR3 length: 16
D gene: TRBD2
clone size: .
V gene: TRBV5-1

CDR3 protein: CASSGGDRISYNEQFF
CDR3 DNA: TGTGCCAGCAGCGGCGGGGACAGGATCTCCTACAATGAGCAGTTCTTC
J gene: TRBJ2-1
CDR3 length: 16
D gene: TRBD1
clone size: .
V gene: TRBV5-4

CDR3 protein: CASSPGGLGSQAFF
CDR3 DNA: TGTGCCAGCTCACCAGGGGGCCTAGGGTCCCAAGCTTTCTTT
J gene: TRBJ1-1
CDR3 length: 14
D gene: .
clone size: few
V gene: TRBV18